Presented here are 26 T cell receptor beta chains from one specimen sequenced in a study of blood T cell repertoires in COVID-19. Measured with immunoSEQ multiplex PCR; TCRdb has only the in-frame clones, and not every one. The sample includes around 97,000 clones, 75% to 90% seen only once; the top ten take 13%. Sequenced: peripheral blood. The receptors were sampled from a human donor in a cohort sampled during active or convalescent COVID-19.

The V call is TRBV28, the J call TRBJ1-1, with 7 positions matching TRBD1. This CDR3 has 14 residues. V lost 3 bases and J lost 4; bases outside the gene matches: 5. Germline CDR1 reads MDHEN; CDR2 reads SYDVKM. The CDR3: CASSFPDRATEAFF. The CDR3 DNA follows: TGTGCCAGCAGTTTCCCCGACAGGGCCACTGAAGCTTTCTTT.

The chain joins TRBV28 to TRBJ1-5, with a possible D match to TRBD1 (6 bases). This CDR3 is built from 14 residues. The V and J ends lost 3 bases and 8 bases respectively, with 14 bases between them. Germline CDR1 is MDHEN and CDR2 is SYDVKM. The CDR3 DNA follows: TGTGCCAGCAGTTTGGCCGGGACACTTGAGCCCCAGCATTTT. Translation: CASSLAGTLEPQHF.

This sequence joins TRBV20-1 and TRBJ1-2; TRBD1 is a possible D gene (6 bases). Trimming stripped 5 bases from V and 8 bases from J, with 12 bases between. Germline-derived CDR1 and CDR2 are DFQATT and SNEGSKA (reference sequence). CDR3 size: 11 residues. The CDR3 nucleotides are TGCAGTGCTGACGACAGGATCGGCTACACCTTC. Translation: CSADDRIGYTF.

This clone was found once. The sample contains more than one DNA sequence encoding this CDR3. This chain links TRBV5-1 with TRBJ1-5; TRBD1 matches at 7 bases. The CDR3 consists of 15 residues. The germline V gene encodes CDR1 SGHRS and CDR2 YFSETQ. Losses at the gene ends were 0 bases for V and 4 bases for J; bases not matched to a gene: 4. This CDR3 is CASSLASGGNQPQHF. CDR3 DNA sequence: TGCGCCAGCAGCTTGGCTTCAGGGGGAAATCAGCCCCAGCATTTT.

The rearrangement joins TRBV4-3 to TRBJ1-5; no definite D call. From germline, CDR1 is LGHNA and CDR2 YSLEER. The CDR3 is 13 residues long. The ends were cut back, 0 bases at V and 5 bases at J, with 5 bases in the middle. The CDR3 sequence: CASSQDLYQPQHF. The CDR3 nucleotides read TGCGCCAGCAGCCAAGATCTATATCAGCCCCAGCATTTT.

The chain employs TRBV7-9 and TRBJ2-1, with 9 bases fitting TRBD1. V lost 5 bases to trimming and J lost 10 bases; unmatched junction nucleotides: 6. CDR1 is SEHNR, CDR2 FQNEAQ, per germline (reference sequence). The CDR3 is 13 residues long. CDR3 sequence: CASSRDREGEQFF. In DNA form, the CDR3 reads TGTGCCAGCAGCAGGGACAGGGAGGGGGAGCAGTTCTTC.

The chain uses TRBV3-1 (or the pseudogene TRBV3-2) and TRBJ2-7, with 12 bases aligning to TRBD1. Germline CDR1 and CDR2: LGHDT and YNNKEL (reference sequence). The CDR3 is made up of 17 amino acids. V lost 0 bases, J lost 6 bases, and 9 bases stayed unmatched. In DNA, the CDR3 is TGTGCCAGCAGCCAAGATTGGGTCCGGGACAGGGGGCTCGAGCAGTACTTC. Protein product: CASSQDWVRDRGLEQYF.

The chain joins TRBV19 to TRBJ1-2, with D tentatively TRBD1 (6 bases). Germline CDR1 is LNHDA and CDR2 is SQIVND (reference sequence). There are 15 residues in the CDR3. V gave up 5 bases and J gave up 8 bases, with 21 bases separating them. CDR3 protein: CASSARTVRSLGYTF. CDR3 coding DNA: TGTGCCAGTAGTGCTCGGACAGTCCGTTCGTTGGGCTACACCTTC. Full variable domain (outside the CDR3, taken from reference TRBV19 and TRBJ1-2): DGGITQSPKYLFRKEGQNVTLSCEQNLNHDAMYWYRQDPGQGLRLIYYSQIVNDFQKGDIAEGYSVSREKKESFPLTVTSAQKNPTAFYLCASSARTVRSLGYTFGSGTRLTVV.

The rearrangement joins TRBV24-1 to TRBJ2-1; 8 bases are a match to TRBD2. Trimming cost V 1 base and J 6 bases; bases outside gene matches: 7. The CDR3 covers 16 residues. CDR1 is KGHDR and CDR2 is SFDVKD in the germline V gene. The CDR3 spells CATSDFGRGGGNEQFF. The CDR3 DNA reads as TGTGCCACCAGTGATTTTGGCCGGGGGGGCGGCAATGAGCAGTTCTTC.

For the CDR3, the DNA is TGCGCCAGCAGCTTGGTCTTTGCGGAAGGGGGAGAGACCCAGTACTTC. Its protein is CASSLVFAEGGETQYF. The chain employs TRBV5-1 and TRBJ2-5; the D gene is possibly TRBD1 (6 bases). Germline lookup yields CDR1 SGHRS and CDR2 YFSETQ. V lost 0 bases to trimming and J lost 4 bases, with 16 bases between them. CDR3 length: 16 amino acids.

This chain connects TRBV19 to TRBJ2-3; D is undetermined. Trimming left V 6 bases short and J 0 bases short, with 10 bases between. The CDR3 extends over 14 amino acids. Germline V CDR1 and CDR2: LNHDA, SQIVND (reference sequence). The CDR3 DNA follows: TGTGCCAGTAGCGAGACGGGTAGCACAGATACGCAGTATTTT. It encodes CASSETGSTDTQYF.

A single count supports this clone. V gene TRBV5-6 combines with J gene TRBJ1-6; 7 bases agree with TRBD1. Germline V gene sequence: CDR1 SGHDT, CDR2 YYEEEE. J gave up 1 base and V 0 bases, and 4 bases lay outside the gene matches. The CDR3 extends over 17 amino acids. The CDR3 DNA reads as TGTGCCAGCAGCTTGGTCAAGGGGGCGTCCTATAATTCACCCCTCCACTTT. Translating it yields CASSLVKGASYNSPLHF.

V usage is TRBV28 and J usage is TRBJ1-6, with D maybe TRBD1 (6 bases). Looked up from germline, CDR1 is MDHEN and CDR2 is SYDVKM. V lost 2 bases and J 10 bases, leaving 15 bases between the germline ends. The CDR3 covers 15 residues. The CDR3 spells CASSLGDIDVSPLHF. CDR3 bases: TGTGCCAGCAGTTTAGGGGACATCGACGTCTCACCCCTCCACTTT.

This clone has more than one count but fewer than ten. The V call is TRBV29-1, the J call TRBJ1-2; D call uncertain. The CDR3 is 11 residues long. Germline CDR1 and CDR2: SQVTM and ANQGSEA. V shed 6 bases and J shed 4 bases, with 9 bases lying between them. The CDR3 reads CSVGRSYGYTF. Written as DNA, the CDR3 is TGCAGCGTGGGCCGTAGCTATGGCTACACCTTC. The variable domain in full, with the rest retrieved from reference TRBV29-1 and TRBJ1-2, is SAVISQKPSRDICQRGTSLTIQCQVDSQVTMMFWYRQQPGQSLTLIATANQGSEATYESGFVIDKFPISRPNLTFSTLTVSNMSPEDSSIYLCSVGRSYGYTFGSGTRLTVV.

The V gene is TRBV7-9, the J gene TRBJ1-4; perhaps TRBD1 as D (5 bases). This CDR3 is built from 15 residues. Germline V lookup: CDR1 SEHNR, CDR2 FQNEAQ (reference sequence). Between the trimmed V and J ends, which lost 1 base and 6 bases, there was a span of 12 bases. The CDR3 sequence is CASSLGAGSDEKLFF. The CDR3 nucleotides are TGTGCCAGCAGCTTAGGTGCAGGGTCGGATGAAAAACTGTTTTTT.

The V and J genes are TRBV6-1 and TRBJ1-5; possibly TRBD1 for D (6 bases). V was pared by 5 bases and J by 7 bases, with 18 bases between. Germline-derived CDR1 and CDR2 are MNHNS and SASEGT. The CDR3 has 15 residues. The chain's CDR3 is CASSTTTGRVQPQHF. The CDR3 DNA follows: TGTGCCAGCAGTACCACGACAGGACGGGTCCAGCCCCAGCATTTT.

The rearrangement joins TRBV5-6 to TRBJ2-7; 7 positions match TRBD1. Germline-derived CDR1 and CDR2 are SGHDT and YYEEEE. This CDR3 contains 16 residues. V dropped 3 bases and J dropped 4; count of bases not matched to a gene: 13. CDR3: CASSSPEGAYGYEQYF. The CDR3 DNA reads as TGTGCCAGCAGCTCCCCCGAGGGGGCTTACGGATACGAGCAGTACTTC. Full variable domain (remainder filled in from reference TRBV5-6 and TRBJ2-7): DAGVTQSPTHLIKTRGQQVTLRCSPKSGHDTVSWYQQALGQGPQFIFQYYEEEERQRGNFPDRFSGHQFPNYSSELNVNALLLGDSALYLCASSSPEGAYGYEQYFGPGTRLTVT.

This sequence joins TRBV5-1 and TRBJ1-1; possible D gene TRBD1, 5 bases. This CDR3 spans 15 amino acids. V lost 3 bases and J lost 4, with 16 bases in between. Germline V gene lookup returns CDR1 SGHRS and CDR2 YFSETQ. The CDR3 is CASSSEVRQGTEAFF. In DNA, the CDR3 is TGCGCCAGCAGCTCGGAAGTTCGGCAGGGCACTGAAGCTTTCTTT.

This rearrangement joins TRBV28 to TRBJ1-5; D uncertain. The CDR3 has 14 residues. Trimming cost V 6 bases and J 0 bases, with 9 bases left between them. In germline, CDR1 is MDHEN, CDR2 SYDVKM. The CDR3 region has the DNA TGTGCCAGCAGCTCGCTAAATAGCAATCAGCCCCAGCATTTT. Its translation is CASSSLNSNQPQHF.

V gene TRBV15 combines with J gene TRBJ2-3; weak D call: TRBD2 (5 bases). Germline CDR1 LNHNV, CDR2 YYDKDF (reference sequence). This CDR3 spans 16 amino acids. Trimming removed 8 bases from V and 1 base from J, with 19 bases in between. CDR3 loop: CATVPTLGRGTDTQYF. The CDR3 DNA is TGTGCCACCGTACCGACGTTGGGGAGAGGCACAGATACGCAGTATTTT.

This sequence joins TRBV5-4 and TRBJ1-6, with a weak D call TRBD1 (5 bases). There are 15 residues in the CDR3. CDR1 is SGHNT and CDR2 is YYREEE in the germline V gene (reference sequence). With 3 bases removed from V and 5 bases from J, the gap between germline ends came to 12 bases. CDR3 amino acids: CASSWVPGDNSPLHF. In DNA, the CDR3 is TGTGCCAGCAGCTGGGTCCCGGGGGATAATTCACCCCTCCACTTT. Based on the CDR3 plus reference TRBV5-4 and TRBJ1-6, the full variable domain is ETGVTQSPTHLIKTRGQQVTLRCSSQSGHNTVSWYQQALGQGPQFIFQYYREEENGRGNFPPRFSGLQFPNYSSELNVNALELDDSALYLCASSWVPGDNSPLHFGNGTRLTVT.

The V gene is TRBV6-5, the J gene TRBJ2-1; D unresolved. Germline loops: CDR1 MNHEY, CDR2 SVGAGI. Trimming took 0 bases from V and 5 from J, leaving 5 bases between them. CDR3 size: 13 residues. The CDR3 is CASSYSRNNEQFF. In DNA, the CDR3 is TGTGCCAGCAGTTACTCGAGAAACAATGAGCAGTTCTTC.

The rearrangement joins TRBV7-2 to TRBJ1-1; D remains ambiguous. CDR1 is SGHTA, CDR2 FQGNSA, per germline. V lost 2 bases to trimming and J lost 0 bases, with 4 bases between them. The length of the CDR3 is 13 residues. CDR3 protein: CASSLTLNTEAFF. CDR3 sequence (DNA): TGTGCCAGCAGCTTAACATTGAACACTGAAGCTTTCTTT.

The chain links TRBV30 to TRBJ1-1; the match to TRBD1 covers 7 bases. From germline, CDR1 is GTSNPN and CDR2 SVGIG (reference sequence). V trimming: 3 bases; J trimming: 5 bases; junction bases outside the gene matches: 3. The CDR3 has 12 amino acids. CDR3 nucleotide sequence: TGTGCCTGGAGCCACAGGGGTACTGAAGCTTTCTTT. Translation gives CAWSHRGTEAFF.

This clone was seen only a few times. The rearrangement joins TRBV5-6 to TRBJ2-1, with a weak D call TRBD1 (5 bases). This CDR3 is 13 amino acids long. Trimming removed 3 bases at V and 15 bases at J, with 19 bases between. CDR1 and CDR2 from the germline V gene are SGHDT and YYEEEE. The CDR3 region is CASSSYHLGRLFF. CDR3 nucleotides: TGTGCCAGCAGCTCTTACCACTTGGGGCGTCTGTTCTTC.

The V gene is TRBV18, the J gene TRBJ1-5, with D perhaps matching TRBD1 (5 bases). Between the trimmed V and J ends, which lost 6 bases and 6 bases, there was a span of 12 bases. The germline gives CDR1 KGHSH, CDR2 LQKENI. There are 13 residues in the CDR3. CDR3 sequence reads: CASSEGGAQPQHF. CDR3 sequence (DNA): TGTGCCAGCTCCGAGGGCGGGGCTCAGCCCCAGCATTTT.